The 4 T cell receptor beta chains reported below all come from one sample, sequenced in a study of T cells after yellow fever vaccination. One entry per CDR3 protein, called by TCRdb with MiXCR from the 5' RACE reads. The sample has roughly 120,000 distinct CDR3 sequences, 8.4% seen once; the top ten hold around 25%. Source: CD8+ T cells sorted from PBMCs, taken 45 days after the yellow fever booster vaccination. The source is a young man who received the YFV17D yellow fever vaccine.

This clonotype occurred many times. The chain is built from TRBV7-3 and TRBJ2-5; 7 bases agree with TRBD2. The trim removed 2 bases at V and 0 bases at J, leaving 6 bases unmatched. This CDR3 has 16 amino acids. The germline gives CDR1 SGHTA, CDR2 FQGTGA. The CDR3 spells CASSLGRGRHQETQYF. The CDR3 DNA follows: TGTGCCAGCAGCTTAGGGAGGGGACGACACCAAGAGACCCAGTACTTC. Full variable domain (remainder filled in from reference TRBV7-3 and TRBJ2-5): GAGVSQTPSNKVTEKGKYVELRCDPISGHTALYWYRQSLGQGPEFLIYFQGTGAADDSGLPNDRFFAVRPEGSVSTLKIQRTERGDSAVYLCASSLGRGRHQETQYFGPGTRLLVL.

This clonotype was seen ten or more times. The chain couples TRBV11-2 to TRBJ1-1; maybe TRBD1 (5 bases). This CDR3 has 15 amino acids. V lost 1 base to trimming and J lost 4 bases, with 13 bases between them. Germline loops: CDR1 SGHAT, CDR2 FQNNGV. CDR3 sequence reads: CASSLGPTGGTEAFF. The CDR3 coding sequence is TGTGCCAGCAGCTTAGGTCCTACGGGGGGCACTGAAGCTTTCTTT.

V is TRBV20-1 and J is TRBJ2-3; 8 bases agree with TRBD2. CDR1 is DFQATT, CDR2 SNEGSKA, per germline (reference sequence). This CDR3 is built from 14 residues. V shed 6 bases, J shed 1 base, and the junction held 6 bases outside the gene matches. CDR3 sequence (DNA): TGCAGTGCATGGGGACTAGGGGGCACAGATACGCAGTATTTT. Protein sequence: CSAWGLGGTDTQYF.

This clonotype was counted at least ten times. V is TRBV4-2 and J is TRBJ2-7; no clear D gene. The CDR3 sequence is 16 residues long. Per the germline V gene, CDR1 is LGHNA and CDR2 is YNFKEQ. Trimming took 0 bases from V and 3 from J, leaving 15 bases between them. In DNA form, the CDR3 reads TGTGCCAGCAGCCAAGATGCCGAACAGTATTACTACGAGCAGTACTTC. This sequence encodes CASSQDAEQYYYEQYF.